The sequence of this TCR beta chain was determined in a study of STAT5B mutations in CD4+ large granular lymphocyte leukemia. Overall study: Among healthy controls, a particular HLA allele went with more CDR3 'QG' motifs.

The CDR3 is 22 residues long. Authors' processing steps: Productive clonotypes were detectable down to 2.59 x 10-5 frequency. Assay: immunoSEQ multiplex PCR; the TCRdb copy retains only in-frame clones and omits some. D and trimming were read from the DNA, whereas the V and J calls and clone size are those reported in that table. The sample lists around 30,000 clones, roughly four fifths seen once, with roughly 2.1% in the top ten. A word on this clone: What it binds is unknown.

Overall study results and limits: Approximately 25% of private leukemic clonotypes occurred rarely in other patients' non-leukemic repertoires. Top patient clones used TRBV06 genes more often: 8/27 versus 2/35 in controls.

This clonotype was obtained from a human donor in good health. The source material was CD4+ T cells from blood buffy coats. The gene calls are TRBV22-1 and TRBJ1-3; the table names TRBD1, a call not compared with the DNA. TRBV22-1 has pseudogene status. CDR3 coding DNA: TGTCCTGGGAGCGCACCCGACTCGGGACAGGATGCGGATAATTCTTCTGGAAACACCATATATTTT. Translated, it gives CPGSAPDSGQDADNSSGNTIYF.